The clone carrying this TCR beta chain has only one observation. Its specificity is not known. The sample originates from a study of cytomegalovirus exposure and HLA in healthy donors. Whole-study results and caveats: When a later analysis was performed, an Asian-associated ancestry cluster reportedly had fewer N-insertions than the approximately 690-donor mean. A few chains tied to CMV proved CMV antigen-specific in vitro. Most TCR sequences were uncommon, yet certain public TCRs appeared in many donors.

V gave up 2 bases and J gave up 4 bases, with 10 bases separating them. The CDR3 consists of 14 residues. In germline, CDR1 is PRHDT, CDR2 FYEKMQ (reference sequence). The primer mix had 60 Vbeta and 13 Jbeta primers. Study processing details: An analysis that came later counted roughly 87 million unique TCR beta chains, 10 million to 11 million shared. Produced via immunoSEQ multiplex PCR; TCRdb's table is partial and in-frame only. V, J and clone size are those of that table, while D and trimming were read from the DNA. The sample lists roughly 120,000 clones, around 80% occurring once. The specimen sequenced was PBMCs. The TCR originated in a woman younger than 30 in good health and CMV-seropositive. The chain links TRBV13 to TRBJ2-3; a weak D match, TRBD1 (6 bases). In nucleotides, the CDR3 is TGTGCCAGCAGCTTAAATGGGGGCGCAGATACGCAGTATTTT. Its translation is CASSLNGGADTQYF.